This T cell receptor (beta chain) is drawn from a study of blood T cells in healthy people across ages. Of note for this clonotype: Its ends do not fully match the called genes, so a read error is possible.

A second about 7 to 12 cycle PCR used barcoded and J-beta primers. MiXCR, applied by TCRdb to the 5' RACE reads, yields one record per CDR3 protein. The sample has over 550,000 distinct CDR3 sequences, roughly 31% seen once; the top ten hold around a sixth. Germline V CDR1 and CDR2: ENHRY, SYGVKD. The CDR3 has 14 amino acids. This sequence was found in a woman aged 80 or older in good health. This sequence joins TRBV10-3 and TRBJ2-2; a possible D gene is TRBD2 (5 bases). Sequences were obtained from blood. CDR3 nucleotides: TGTGCCATCAGTGACATCGCGAACACCGGGGAGCGGTTTTTT. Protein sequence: CAISDIANTGERFF.